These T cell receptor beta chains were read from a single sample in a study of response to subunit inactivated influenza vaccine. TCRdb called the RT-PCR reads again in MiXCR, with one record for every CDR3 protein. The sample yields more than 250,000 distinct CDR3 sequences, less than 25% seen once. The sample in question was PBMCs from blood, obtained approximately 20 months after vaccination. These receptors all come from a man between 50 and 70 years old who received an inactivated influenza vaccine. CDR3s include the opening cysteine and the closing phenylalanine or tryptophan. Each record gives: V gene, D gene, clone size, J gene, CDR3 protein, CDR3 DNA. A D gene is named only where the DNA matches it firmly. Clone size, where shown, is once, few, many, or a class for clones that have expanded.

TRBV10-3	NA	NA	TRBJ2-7	CAISAKYEQYF	TGTGCCATCAGTGCGAAATACGAGCAGTACTTC
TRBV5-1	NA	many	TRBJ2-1	CASSFMASSSYNEQFF	TGCGCCAGCAGCTTCATGGCGTCCAGCTCCTACAATGAGCAGTTCTTC
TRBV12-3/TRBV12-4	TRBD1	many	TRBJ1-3	CASSLGSGTGGIAGNTIYF	TGTGCCAGCAGTTTAGGCTCCGGGACAGGGGGCATCGCTGGAAACACCATATATTTT
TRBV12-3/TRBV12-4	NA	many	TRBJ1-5	CASSSEGHQPQHF	TGTGCCAGCAGTTCCGAGGGGCATCAGCCCCAGCATTTT
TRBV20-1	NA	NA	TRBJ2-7	CSYPGPGYEQYF	TGCAGTTATCCGGGACCAGGCTACGAGCAGTACTTC
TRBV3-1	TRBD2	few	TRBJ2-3	CASSPPGLAGASTDTQYF	TGTGCCAGCAGCCCGCCCGGGCTAGCGGGGGCCAGCACAGATACGCAGTATTTT
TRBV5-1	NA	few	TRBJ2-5	CASTPGRGGYQETQYF	TGCGCCAGCACTCCGGGGAGGGGGGGCTACCAAGAGACCCAGTACTTC
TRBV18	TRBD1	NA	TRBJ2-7	CASSPGTVASYEQYF	TGTGCCAGCTCACCCGGGACAGTCGCCTCCTACGAGCAGTACTTC
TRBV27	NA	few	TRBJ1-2	CASSSRPYQGYTF	TGTGCCAGCAGTTCCCGACCCTACCAAGGCTACACCTTC
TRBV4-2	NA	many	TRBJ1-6	CASRRRGGPYNSPLHF	TGTGCCAGCAGGCGAAGAGGGGGACCCTATAATTCACCCCTCCACTTT
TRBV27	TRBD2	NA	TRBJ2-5	CASSLGLAVETQYF	TGTGCCAGCAGTTTAGGACTAGCGGTAGAGACCCAGTACTTC
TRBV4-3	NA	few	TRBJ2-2	CASSQVTGDRTGELFF	TGCGCCAGCAGCCAAGTGACGGGAGATCGAACCGGGGAGCTGTTTTTT
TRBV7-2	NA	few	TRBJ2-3	CASSSGLLRSTDTQYF	TGTGCCAGCAGCTCAGGTCTTCTCCGGAGCACAGATACGCAGTATTTT
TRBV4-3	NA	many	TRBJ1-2	CASSHGVDYGYTF	TGCGCCAGCAGCCATGGGGTAGACTATGGCTACACCTTC
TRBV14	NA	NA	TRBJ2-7	CASSQGHEQYF	TGTGCCAGCAGCCAGGGTCACGAGCAGTACTTC
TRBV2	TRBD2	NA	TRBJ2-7	CASIKVRTSVYEQYF	TGTGCCAGCATCAAAGTCCGGACTAGCGTCTACGAGCAGTACTTC
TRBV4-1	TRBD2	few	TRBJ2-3	CASSQTSLVPSTDTQYF	TGCGCCAGCAGCCAGACTAGCCTAGTTCCGAGCACAGATACGCAGTATTTT
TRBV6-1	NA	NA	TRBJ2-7	CASRVPLGEQYF	TGTGCCAGCCGGGTCCCACTGGGGGAGCAGTACTTC
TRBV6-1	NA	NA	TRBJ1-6	CASKSLQPNSPLHF	TGTGCCAGCAAAAGCTTACAACCAAATTCACCCCTCCACTTT
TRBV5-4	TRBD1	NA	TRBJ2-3	CASSPDRATDTQYF	TGTGCCAGCAGCCCGGACAGGGCCACAGATACGCAGTATTTT
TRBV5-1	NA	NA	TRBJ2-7	CASRSTGSYEQYF	TGCGCCAGCCGATCGACAGGATCCTACGAGCAGTACTTC
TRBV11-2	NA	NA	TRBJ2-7	CASSQDRPSSYEQYF	TGTGCCAGCAGCCAGGACAGACCTAGCTCCTACGAGCAGTACTTC
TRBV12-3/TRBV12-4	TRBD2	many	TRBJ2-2	CASSHRDYKANTGELFF	TGTGCCAGCAGCCACCGGGACTACAAAGCGAACACCGGGGAGCTGTTTTTT
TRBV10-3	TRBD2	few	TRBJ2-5	CAISESLAGAGETQYF	TGTGCCATCAGTGAGAGTCTAGCGGGAGCTGGAGAGACCCAGTACTTC
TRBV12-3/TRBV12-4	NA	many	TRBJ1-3	CASRVQGSGNTIYF	TGTGCCAGCAGGGTACAGGGTTCTGGAAACACCATATATTTT
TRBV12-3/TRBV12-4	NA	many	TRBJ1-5	CASSWGRAQHF	TGTGCCAGCAGTTGGGGTCGCGCCCAGCATTTT
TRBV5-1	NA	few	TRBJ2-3	CASSLGSSTDTQYF	TGCGCCAGCAGCCTAGGGAGTAGCACAGATACGCAGTATTTT
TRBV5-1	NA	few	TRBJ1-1	CASSAQQGVNTEAFF	TGCGCCAGCAGCGCACAACAGGGAGTGAACACTGAAGCTTTCTTT
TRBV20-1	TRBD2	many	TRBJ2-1	CSAPTSHSYNEQFF	TGCAGTGCTCCGACTAGCCACTCCTACAATGAGCAGTTCTTC
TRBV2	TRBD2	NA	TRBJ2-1	CASRAFSGGMRVNYNEQFF	TGTGCCAGCAGAGCTTTTAGCGGGGGTATGCGGGTAAACTACAATGAGCAGTTCTTC
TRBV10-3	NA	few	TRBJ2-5	CAITDLWGSETQYF	TGTGCCATCACCGATCTGTGGGGTTCCGAGACCCAGTACTTC
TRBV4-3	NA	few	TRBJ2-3	CASSQDMERMGTDTQYF	TGCGCCAGCAGCCAAGATATGGAGCGAATGGGGACGGATACGCAGTATTTT
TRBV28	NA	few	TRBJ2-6	CASSGGLSEGANVLTF	TGTGCCAGCAGTGGGGGACTTTCCGAGGGGGCCAACGTCCTGACTTTC
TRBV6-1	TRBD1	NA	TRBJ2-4	CASNPGQGWNIQYF	TGTGCCAGCAACCCCGGACAGGGGTGGAACATTCAGTACTTC
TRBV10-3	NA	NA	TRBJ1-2	CAISETTGFNYGYTF	TGTGCCATCAGTGAAACTACAGGGTTTAACTATGGCTACACCTTC
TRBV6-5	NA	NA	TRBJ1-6	CASSYSLKGGKSPLHF	TGTGCCAGCAGTTACTCCCTGAAGGGTGGCAAATCACCCCTCCACTTT
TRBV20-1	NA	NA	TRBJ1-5	CSAVEGEGQPQHF	TGCAGTGCCGTAGAGGGGGAGGGACAGCCCCAGCATTTT
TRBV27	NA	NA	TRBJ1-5	CASRAGAVQPQHF	TGTGCCAGCAGGGCGGGGGCAGTTCAGCCCCAGCATTTT
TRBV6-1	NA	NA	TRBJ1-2	CASSVTQGLNYGYTF	TGTGCCAGCAGTGTTACCCAAGGCTTAAACTATGGCTACACCTTC
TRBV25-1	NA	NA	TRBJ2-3	CASSEWVGVGTDTQYF	TGTGCCAGCAGTGAATGGGTAGGGGTTGGCACAGATACGCAGTATTTT
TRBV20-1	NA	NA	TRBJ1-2	CSARDWSRQVDYGYTF	TGCAGTGCTAGAGATTGGTCCCGACAGGTGGACTATGGCTACACCTTC
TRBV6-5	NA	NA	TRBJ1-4	CASSYMQTNEKLFF	TGTGCCAGCAGTTATATGCAGACTAATGAAAAACTGTTTTTT
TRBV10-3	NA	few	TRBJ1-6	CAISELGGRGSPLHF	TGTGCCATCAGTGAGCTCGGGGGGCGAGGTTCACCCCTCCACTTT
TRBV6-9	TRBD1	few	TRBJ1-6	CASNSRDRTIPSPLHF	TGTGCCAGCAACTCGAGGGACAGGACTATTCCTTCACCCCTCCACTTT
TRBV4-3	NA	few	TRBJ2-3	CASSQVSQGTDTQYF	TGCGCCAGCAGCCAAGTGTCACAAGGCACAGATACGCAGTATTTT
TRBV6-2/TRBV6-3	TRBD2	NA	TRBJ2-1	CASSYVGLAFSYNEQFF	TGTGCCAGCAGTTACGTGGGACTAGCATTCTCCTACAATGAGCAGTTCTTC
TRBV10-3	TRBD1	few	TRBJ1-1	CAISESGTGGLNTEAFF	TGTGCCATCAGTGAGTCCGGGACAGGGGGCTTGAACACTGAAGCTTTCTTT
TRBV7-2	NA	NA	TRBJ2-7	CASSLALSMRDEQYF	TGTGCCAGCAGCTTAGCGCTTTCTATGAGGGATGAGCAGTACTTC